This is a list of T cell receptor beta chains from one sample in a study of cytomegalovirus exposure and HLA in healthy donors. Only in-frame clones appear in the TCRdb table, and some are missing; sequencing was by immunoSEQ multiplex PCR. The repertoire holds 70,000 to 95,000 clones, with roughly 80% as singletons. Sequenced material: PBMCs. These receptors originate from a middle-aged man in good health and CMV-seronegative. Each CDR3 is given with its conserved first and last residue. Each record gives: D gene, J gene, CDR3 length, V gene, clone size, CDR3 DNA, CDR3 protein. A D gene is named only where the DNA matches it firmly. Only part of the rows carry a size: once, few, many, or a class if the clone is expanded.

d_call: NA
j_call: TRBJ1-2
cdr3_length: 13
v_call: TRBV30
clone_size: NA
cdr3_nt: TGTGCCTGGAGTGTTAGGCGCTCGGGTGGCTACACCTTC
cdr3_aa: CAWSVRRSGGYTF

d_call: NA
j_call: TRBJ1-5
cdr3_length: 17
v_call: TRBV6-1
clone_size: NA
cdr3_nt: TGTGCCAGCAGTGAAGCGGGGGGAAATCTGAGCAATCAGCCCCAGCATTTT
cdr3_aa: CASSEAGGNLSNQPQHF

d_call: NA
j_call: TRBJ1-1
cdr3_length: 13
v_call: TRBV2
clone_size: NA
cdr3_nt: TGTGCCAGCAGGATATCAGGGAACACTCAAGCTTTCTTT
cdr3_aa: CASRISGNTQAFF

d_call: NA
j_call: TRBJ2-1
cdr3_length: 15
v_call: TRBV27
clone_size: NA
cdr3_nt: TGTGCCAGCAGTTTAGAGGGAGGCTCCTACAATGAGCAGTTCTTC
cdr3_aa: CASSLEGGSYNEQFF

d_call: NA
j_call: TRBJ1-1
cdr3_length: 16
v_call: TRBV5-1
clone_size: NA
cdr3_nt: TGCGCCAGCAGCCCCGGCTTCGTGGGAGGGAACACTGAAGCTTTCTTT
cdr3_aa: CASSPGFVGGNTEAFF

d_call: NA
j_call: TRBJ1-2
cdr3_length: 12
v_call: TRBV28
clone_size: NA
cdr3_nt: TGTGCCAGCAGTTTCCTAAACTATGGCTACACCTTC
cdr3_aa: CASSFLNYGYTF

d_call: TRBD1
j_call: TRBJ1-2
cdr3_length: 15
v_call: TRBV28
clone_size: NA
cdr3_nt: TGTGCCAGCAGTAGGACGACAGGGGGAGGCTATGGCTACACCTTC
cdr3_aa: CASSRTTGGGYGYTF

d_call: NA
j_call: TRBJ2-1
cdr3_length: 14
v_call: TRBV7-9
clone_size: NA
cdr3_nt: TGTGCCAGCAGCTTAGTCGGCTCCTACAATGAGCAGTTCTTC
cdr3_aa: CASSLVGSYNEQFF

d_call: NA
j_call: TRBJ2-2
cdr3_length: 13
v_call: TRBV10-3
clone_size: NA
cdr3_nt: TGTGCCATCAGTGAGTCTTACTCCGGGGAGCTGTTTTTT
cdr3_aa: CAISESYSGELFF

d_call: TRBD2
j_call: TRBJ2-1
cdr3_length: 12
v_call: TRBV30
clone_size: once
cdr3_nt: TGTGCCTGGACTAGCGGGAGGAATGAGCAGTTCTTC
cdr3_aa: CAWTSGRNEQFF

d_call: TRBD1
j_call: TRBJ2-2
cdr3_length: 13
v_call: TRBV28
clone_size: NA
cdr3_nt: TGTGCCAGCACTCTACAGACAGGGTTGAAGCTGTTTTTT
cdr3_aa: CASTLQTGLKLFF

d_call: NA
j_call: TRBJ1-2
cdr3_length: 17
v_call: TRBV14
clone_size: NA
cdr3_nt: TGTGCCAGCAGCTCCAACCGTGGGGGCCACCCCCAATATGGCTACACCTTC
cdr3_aa: CASSSNRGGHPQYGYTF

d_call: NA
j_call: TRBJ1-2
cdr3_length: 13
v_call: TRBV29-1
clone_size: NA
cdr3_nt: TGCAGCGTTGAAGATTACACCAACTATGGCTACACCTTC
cdr3_aa: CSVEDYTNYGYTF

d_call: NA
j_call: TRBJ1-1
cdr3_length: 12
v_call: TRBV30
clone_size: few
cdr3_nt: TGTGCCTGGAGTGAGGGGGACACTGAAGCTTTCTTT
cdr3_aa: CAWSEGDTEAFF

d_call: NA
j_call: TRBJ2-7
cdr3_length: 14
v_call: TRBV7-9
clone_size: once
cdr3_nt: TGTGCCAGCAGCTTAGGAGGCAGCAACTACGAGCAGTACTTC
cdr3_aa: CASSLGGSNYEQYF

d_call: TRBD2
j_call: TRBJ2-7
cdr3_length: 14
v_call: TRBV5-4
clone_size: NA
cdr3_nt: TGTGCCAGCAGCAGGGACGGGGGGTCCTACGAGCAGTACTTC
cdr3_aa: CASSRDGGSYEQYF

d_call: TRBD1
j_call: TRBJ1-6
cdr3_length: 16
v_call: TRBV25-1
clone_size: NA
cdr3_nt: TGTGCCAGCAGTGTGGGGACAGGGAGTTATAATTCACCCCTCCACTTT
cdr3_aa: CASSVGTGSYNSPLHF

d_call: NA
j_call: TRBJ2-2
cdr3_length: 13
v_call: TRBV28
clone_size: NA
cdr3_nt: TGTGCCAGCACCCTATCTGACACCGGGGAGCTGTTTTTT
cdr3_aa: CASTLSDTGELFF

d_call: TRBD2
j_call: TRBJ2-7
cdr3_length: 15
v_call: TRBV15
clone_size: NA
cdr3_nt: TGTGCCACCAGCAGAGAACCAGCGGGAGCGTACGAGCAGTACTTC
cdr3_aa: CATSREPAGAYEQYF

d_call: NA
j_call: TRBJ2-7
cdr3_length: 13
v_call: TRBV5-6
clone_size: NA
cdr3_nt: TGTGCCAGCAGCTTCAGGTCCACCTACGAGCAGTACTTC
cdr3_aa: CASSFRSTYEQYF

d_call: TRBD1
j_call: TRBJ1-5
cdr3_length: 15
v_call: TRBV6-1
clone_size: NA
cdr3_nt: TGTGCCAGCAGTGTATCCGGGACAGAGAATCAGCCCCAGCATTTT
cdr3_aa: CASSVSGTENQPQHF

d_call: NA
j_call: TRBJ1-5
cdr3_length: 12
v_call: TRBV6-5
clone_size: NA
cdr3_nt: TGTGCCAGTGGAACAGGGTCTCAGCCCCAGCATTTT
cdr3_aa: CASGTGSQPQHF

d_call: TRBD1
j_call: TRBJ2-7
cdr3_length: 13
v_call: TRBV27
clone_size: few
cdr3_nt: TGTGCCAGCAGTCGACAGGGATCCTACGAGCAGTACTTC
cdr3_aa: CASSRQGSYEQYF

d_call: TRBD1
j_call: TRBJ2-2
cdr3_length: 13
v_call: TRBV2
clone_size: NA
cdr3_nt: TGTGCCAGCGGGACAGGGTACACCGGGGAGCTGTTTTTT
cdr3_aa: CASGTGYTGELFF

d_call: NA
j_call: TRBJ1-4
cdr3_length: 13
v_call: TRBV29-1
clone_size: NA
cdr3_nt: TGCAGCGTCCCTGATGTAAATAGTGAAAAACTGTTTTTT
cdr3_aa: CSVPDVNSEKLFF

d_call: TRBD2
j_call: TRBJ2-7
cdr3_length: 20
v_call: TRBV6-4
clone_size: NA
cdr3_nt: TGTGCCAGCAGTGACGTGCGGCCCCCGTACGGGGCGGGAGACCCCTACGAGCAGTACTTC
cdr3_aa: CASSDVRPPYGAGDPYEQYF

d_call: TRBD1
j_call: TRBJ2-1
cdr3_length: 14
v_call: TRBV27
clone_size: NA
cdr3_nt: TGTGCCAGCAAAAGGGGACAGGAGTACAATGAGCAGTTCTTC
cdr3_aa: CASKRGQEYNEQFF

d_call: NA
j_call: TRBJ2-2
cdr3_length: 15
v_call: TRBV27
clone_size: NA
cdr3_nt: TGTGCCAGCAACAGAAACAGGGTAGCCACCGGGGAGCTGTTTTTT
cdr3_aa: CASNRNRVATGELFF

d_call: NA
j_call: TRBJ2-3
cdr3_length: 14
v_call: TRBV4-2
clone_size: NA
cdr3_nt: TGTGCCAGCAGCCAGGGGCCTCTTCCAGATACGCAGTATTTT
cdr3_aa: CASSQGPLPDTQYF

d_call: NA
j_call: TRBJ1-5
cdr3_length: 14
v_call: TRBV6-6
clone_size: NA
cdr3_nt: TGTGCCAGCAGTGACGAAGCCATGCGGCAGCCCCAGCATTTT
cdr3_aa: CASSDEAMRQPQHF

d_call: TRBD2
j_call: TRBJ2-7
cdr3_length: 14
v_call: TRBV6-1
clone_size: NA
cdr3_nt: TGTGCCAGCAGGGGGCTAGCGGGAAAGTACGAGCAGTACTTC
cdr3_aa: CASRGLAGKYEQYF

d_call: NA
j_call: TRBJ1-2
cdr3_length: 15
v_call: TRBV30
clone_size: NA
cdr3_nt: TGTGCCTGGAGTGATGACAGGCGGAGGTTGGTTGGCTACACCTTC
cdr3_aa: CAWSDDRRRLVGYTF

d_call: NA
j_call: TRBJ2-1
cdr3_length: 13
v_call: TRBV14
clone_size: few
cdr3_nt: TGTGCCAGCAGCCCCGGTACCCACAATGAGCAGTTCTTC
cdr3_aa: CASSPGTHNEQFF

d_call: TRBD2
j_call: TRBJ2-1
cdr3_length: 16
v_call: TRBV15
clone_size: NA
cdr3_nt: TGTGCCACCAGCAGAGATAGATTACTAGCGGGAGGGCATCAGTTCTTC
cdr3_aa: CATSRDRLLAGGHQFF

d_call: NA
j_call: TRBJ1-4
cdr3_length: 14
v_call: TRBV27
clone_size: NA
cdr3_nt: TGTGCCAGCAGTTCTCGGAGGACTAATGAAAAACTGTTTTTT
cdr3_aa: CASSSRRTNEKLFF

d_call: TRBD1
j_call: TRBJ2-7
cdr3_length: 16
v_call: TRBV6-5
clone_size: NA
cdr3_nt: TGTGCCAGCAGTTATTCTGTGACAGGGGGCTCCTACGAGCAGTACTTC
cdr3_aa: CASSYSVTGGSYEQYF

d_call: TRBD1
j_call: TRBJ1-2
cdr3_length: 15
v_call: TRBV5-4
clone_size: NA
cdr3_nt: TGTGCCAGCAGCTCTTACCGACAGGGGGGCTATGGCTACACCTTC
cdr3_aa: CASSSYRQGGYGYTF

d_call: TRBD2
j_call: TRBJ2-2
cdr3_length: 17
v_call: TRBV7-3
clone_size: NA
cdr3_nt: TGTGCCAGCAGCTTAACGCTGGGCGGGGGGGCCGGCGGGGAGCTGTTTTTT
cdr3_aa: CASSLTLGGGAGGELFF

d_call: NA
j_call: TRBJ2-1
cdr3_length: 14
v_call: TRBV28
clone_size: few
cdr3_nt: TGTGCCAGCAGTCCCCCCACAGACCGGGGTGAGCAGTTCTTC
cdr3_aa: CASSPPTDRGEQFF

d_call: TRBD1
j_call: TRBJ1-4
cdr3_length: 15
v_call: TRBV9
clone_size: NA
cdr3_nt: TGTGCCAGCAGCGTAGCTTGGACAGGGGATGAAAAACTGTTTTTT
cdr3_aa: CASSVAWTGDEKLFF

d_call: NA
j_call: TRBJ1-5
cdr3_length: 13
v_call: TRBV6-5
clone_size: once
cdr3_nt: TGTGCCAGCAGTTTGGGTTTAGCTCAGCCCCAGCATTTT
cdr3_aa: CASSLGLAQPQHF

d_call: NA
j_call: TRBJ2-5
cdr3_length: 15
v_call: TRBV6-5
clone_size: NA
cdr3_nt: TGTGCCAGCAGTTACTCGGGCAGCAGCCAAGAGACCCAGTACTTC
cdr3_aa: CASSYSGSSQETQYF

d_call: NA
j_call: TRBJ1-1
cdr3_length: 9
v_call: TRBV5-1
clone_size: NA
cdr3_nt: TGCGCCAGCTATCTGGAAGCTTTCTTT
cdr3_aa: CASYLEAFF

d_call: NA
j_call: TRBJ1-2
cdr3_length: 13
v_call: TRBV7-8
clone_size: once
cdr3_nt: TGTGCCAGCAGCTCCGACGGAGTCTATGGCTACACCTTC
cdr3_aa: CASSSDGVYGYTF

d_call: NA
j_call: TRBJ2-7
cdr3_length: 11
v_call: TRBV6-1
clone_size: NA
cdr3_nt: TGTGCCAGCTTAGCGGCGTACGAGCAGTACTTC
cdr3_aa: CASLAAYEQYF

d_call: NA
j_call: TRBJ2-2
cdr3_length: 17
v_call: TRBV14
clone_size: NA
cdr3_nt: TGTGCCAGCAGCCATTTCAGGGTCGCTCCAAACACCGGGGAGCTGTTTTTT
cdr3_aa: CASSHFRVAPNTGELFF